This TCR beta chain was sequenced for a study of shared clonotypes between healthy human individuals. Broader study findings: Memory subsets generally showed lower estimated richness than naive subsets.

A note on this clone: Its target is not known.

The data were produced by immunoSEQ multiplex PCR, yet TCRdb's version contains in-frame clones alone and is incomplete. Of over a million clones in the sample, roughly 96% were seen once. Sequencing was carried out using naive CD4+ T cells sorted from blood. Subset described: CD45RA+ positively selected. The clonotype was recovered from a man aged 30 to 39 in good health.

CDR3 protein: CASVGPTTEAFF. CDR3 sequence (DNA): TGTGCTAGTGTCGGGCCTACCACTGAAGCTTTCTTT. V and J are TRBV12-5 and TRBJ1-1; the D is unclear. Deletions cut 7 bases from V and 4 bases from J, with 10 bases between. The CDR3 is made up of 12 amino acids. Germline V lookup: CDR1 LGHNT, CDR2 FRNRAP.